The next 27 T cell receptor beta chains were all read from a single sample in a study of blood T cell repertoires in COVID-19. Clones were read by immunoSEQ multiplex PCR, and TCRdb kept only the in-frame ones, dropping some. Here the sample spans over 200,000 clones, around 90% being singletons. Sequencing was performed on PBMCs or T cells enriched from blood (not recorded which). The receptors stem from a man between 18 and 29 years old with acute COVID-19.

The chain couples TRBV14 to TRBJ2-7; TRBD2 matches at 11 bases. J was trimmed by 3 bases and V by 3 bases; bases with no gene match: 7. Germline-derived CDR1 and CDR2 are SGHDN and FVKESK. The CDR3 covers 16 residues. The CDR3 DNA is TGTGCCAGCAGCCAGGTAGCGGGAGGGATCTTCTACGAGCAGTACTTC. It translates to CASSQVAGGIFYEQYF. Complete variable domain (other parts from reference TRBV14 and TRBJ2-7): EAGVTQFPSHSVIEKGQTVTLRCDPISGHDNLYWYRRVMGKEIKFLLHFVKESKQDESGMPNNRFLAERTGGTYSTLKVQPAELEDSGVYFCASSQVAGGIFYEQYFGPGTRLTVT.

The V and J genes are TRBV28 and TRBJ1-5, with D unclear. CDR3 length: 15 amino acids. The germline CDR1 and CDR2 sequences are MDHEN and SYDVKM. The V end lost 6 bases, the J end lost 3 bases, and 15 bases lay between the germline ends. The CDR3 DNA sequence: TGTGCCAGCAGACCACCCTACAGAGTCAATCAGCCCCAGCATTTT. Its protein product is CASRPPYRVNQPQHF.

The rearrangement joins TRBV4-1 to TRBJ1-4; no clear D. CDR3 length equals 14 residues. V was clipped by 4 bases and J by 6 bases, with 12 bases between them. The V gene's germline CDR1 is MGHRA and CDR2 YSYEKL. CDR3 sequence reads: CASSPVGSYEKLFF. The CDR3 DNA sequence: TGCGCCAGCAGCCCCGTGGGCTCCTATGAAAAACTGTTTTTT.

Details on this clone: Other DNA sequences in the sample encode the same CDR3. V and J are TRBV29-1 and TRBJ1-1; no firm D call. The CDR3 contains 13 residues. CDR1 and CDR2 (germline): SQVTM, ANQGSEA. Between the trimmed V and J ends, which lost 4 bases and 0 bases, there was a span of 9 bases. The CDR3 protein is CSVGGRMNTEAFF. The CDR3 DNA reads TGCAGCGTTGGAGGGCGCATGAACACTGAAGCTTTCTTT.

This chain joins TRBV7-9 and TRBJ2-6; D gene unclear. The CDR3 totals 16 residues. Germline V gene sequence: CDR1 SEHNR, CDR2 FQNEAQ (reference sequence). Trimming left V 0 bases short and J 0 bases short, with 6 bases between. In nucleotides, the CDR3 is TGTGCCAGCAGCTTAGCTAGGAGCTCTGGGGCCAACGTCCTGACTTTC. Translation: CASSLARSSGANVLTF.

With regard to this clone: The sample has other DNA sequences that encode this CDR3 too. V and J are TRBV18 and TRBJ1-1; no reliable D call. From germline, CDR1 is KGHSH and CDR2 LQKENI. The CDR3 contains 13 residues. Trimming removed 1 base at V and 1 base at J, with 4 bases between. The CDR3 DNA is TGTGCCAGCTCACCACGACAGAACACTGAAGCTTTCTTT. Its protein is CASSPRQNTEAFF.

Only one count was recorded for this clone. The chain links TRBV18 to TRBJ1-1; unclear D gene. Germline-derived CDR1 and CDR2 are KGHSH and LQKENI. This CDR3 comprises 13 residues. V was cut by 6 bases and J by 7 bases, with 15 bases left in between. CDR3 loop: CASSLASGSEAFF. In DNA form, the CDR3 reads TGTGCCAGCTCCCTCGCGAGCGGCAGTGAAGCTTTCTTT.

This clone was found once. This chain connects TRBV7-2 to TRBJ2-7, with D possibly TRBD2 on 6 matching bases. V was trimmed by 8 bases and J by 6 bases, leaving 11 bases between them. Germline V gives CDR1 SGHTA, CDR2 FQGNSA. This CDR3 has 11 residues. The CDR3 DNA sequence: TGTGCCAGCCGGGTGGGGGGCGAGCAGTACTTC. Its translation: CASRVGGEQYF.

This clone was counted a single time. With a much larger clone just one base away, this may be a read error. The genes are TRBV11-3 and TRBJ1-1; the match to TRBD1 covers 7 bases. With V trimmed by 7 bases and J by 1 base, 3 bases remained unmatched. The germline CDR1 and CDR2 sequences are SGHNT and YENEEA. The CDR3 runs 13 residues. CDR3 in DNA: TGTGCCAGCAACCGACAGGGGAACACTGAAGCTTTCTTT. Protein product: CASNRQGNTEAFF.

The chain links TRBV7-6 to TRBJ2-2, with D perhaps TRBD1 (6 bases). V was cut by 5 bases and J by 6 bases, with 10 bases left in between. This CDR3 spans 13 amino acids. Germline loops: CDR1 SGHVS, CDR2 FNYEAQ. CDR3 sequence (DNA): TGTGCCAGCAGCCGAGAGGGGGCCGGGGAGCTGTTTTTT. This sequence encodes CASSREGAGELFF. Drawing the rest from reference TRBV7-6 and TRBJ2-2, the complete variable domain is GAGVSQSPRYKVTKRGQDVALRCDPISGHVSLYWYRQALGQGPEFLTYFNYEAQQDKSGLPNDRFSAERPEGSISTLTIQRTEQRDSAMYRCASSREGAGELFFGEGSRLTVL.

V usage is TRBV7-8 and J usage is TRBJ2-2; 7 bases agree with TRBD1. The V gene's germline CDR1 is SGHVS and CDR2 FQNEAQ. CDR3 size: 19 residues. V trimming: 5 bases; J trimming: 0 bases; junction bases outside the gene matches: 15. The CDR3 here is CASSHGGRGKGANTGELFF. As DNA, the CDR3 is TGTGCCAGCAGCCATGGTGGCAGGGGGAAAGGGGCGAACACCGGGGAGCTGTTTTTT.

The CDR3, as DNA: TGTGCCAGCAGCCAAGGGGTCGGGTCCTACGAGCAGTACTTC. Amino acid sequence: CASSQGVGSYEQYF. The rearrangement joins TRBV3-1 (or the pseudogene TRBV3-2) to TRBJ2-7; D is unresolved. CDR1 is LGHDT and CDR2 is YNNKEL in the germline V gene (reference sequence). V lost 1 base and J 1 base, leaving 8 bases between the germline ends. This CDR3 has 14 amino acids.

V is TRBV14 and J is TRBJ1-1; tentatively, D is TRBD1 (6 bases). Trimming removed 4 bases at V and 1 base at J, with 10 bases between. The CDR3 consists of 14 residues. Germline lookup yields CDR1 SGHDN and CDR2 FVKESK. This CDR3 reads CASSLGHRNTEAFF. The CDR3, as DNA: TGTGCCAGCAGCCTGGGACATCGGAACACTGAAGCTTTCTTT.

The CDR3 nucleotides are TGTGCCAGCAGTTTAATAGCGGGTGCCTACGAGCAGTACTTC. Its protein is CASSLIAGAYEQYF. The rearrangement uses TRBV27 and TRBJ2-7; 7 bases agree with TRBD2. Germline CDR1 and CDR2: MNHEY and SMNVEV (reference sequence). The CDR3 totals 14 residues. V lost 2 bases to trimming and J lost 2 bases; unmatched junction nucleotides: 3.

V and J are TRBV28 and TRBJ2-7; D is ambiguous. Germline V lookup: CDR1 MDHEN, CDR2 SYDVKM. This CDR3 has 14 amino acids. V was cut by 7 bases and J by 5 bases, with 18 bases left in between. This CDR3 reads CASTTRRGAHEQYF. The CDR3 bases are TGTGCCAGCACTACCCGGAGAGGCGCCCACGAGCAGTACTTC.

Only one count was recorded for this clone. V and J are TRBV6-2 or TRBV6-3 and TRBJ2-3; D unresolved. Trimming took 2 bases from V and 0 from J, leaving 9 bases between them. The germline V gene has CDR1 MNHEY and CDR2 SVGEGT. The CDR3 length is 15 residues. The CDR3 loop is CASSYGGGSTDTQYF. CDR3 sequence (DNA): TGTGCCAGCAGTTACGGTGGCGGTAGCACAGATACGCAGTATTTT.

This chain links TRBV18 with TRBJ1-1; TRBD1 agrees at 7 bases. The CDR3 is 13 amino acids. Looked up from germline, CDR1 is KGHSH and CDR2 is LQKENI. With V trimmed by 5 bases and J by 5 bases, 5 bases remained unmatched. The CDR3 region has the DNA TGTGCCAGCTCAACAAGGGGGCAGACTGAAGCTTTCTTT. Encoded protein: CASSTRGQTEAFF.

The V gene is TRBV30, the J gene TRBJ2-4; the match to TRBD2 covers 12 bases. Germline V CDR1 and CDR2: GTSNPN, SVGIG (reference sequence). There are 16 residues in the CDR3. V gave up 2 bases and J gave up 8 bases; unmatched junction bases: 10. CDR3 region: CAWSFPSGRAEYIQYF. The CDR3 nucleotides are TGTGCCTGGAGTTTTCCTAGCGGGAGGGCCGAGTACATTCAGTACTTC.

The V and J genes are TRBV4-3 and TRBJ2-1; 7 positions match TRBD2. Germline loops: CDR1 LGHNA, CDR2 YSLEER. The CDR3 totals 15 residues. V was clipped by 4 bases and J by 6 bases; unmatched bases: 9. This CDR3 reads CASSPEPSGINEQFF. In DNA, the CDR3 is TGCGCCAGCAGCCCCGAGCCTAGCGGTATCAATGAGCAGTTCTTC.

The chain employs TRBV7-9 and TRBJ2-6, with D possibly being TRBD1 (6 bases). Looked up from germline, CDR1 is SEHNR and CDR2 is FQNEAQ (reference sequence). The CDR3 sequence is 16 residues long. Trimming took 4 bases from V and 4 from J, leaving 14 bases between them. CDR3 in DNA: TGTGCCAGCAGCTCCCACAGGGTGGCAGGGGCCAACGTCCTGACTTTC. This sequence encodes CASSSHRVAGANVLTF.

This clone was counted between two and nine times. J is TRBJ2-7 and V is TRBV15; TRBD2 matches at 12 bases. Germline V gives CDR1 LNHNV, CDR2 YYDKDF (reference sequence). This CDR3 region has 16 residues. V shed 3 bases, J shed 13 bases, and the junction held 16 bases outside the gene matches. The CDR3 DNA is TGTGCCACCAGCAGCATCCCACTAGCGGGAGGAGGGTCACGATACTTC. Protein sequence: CATSSIPLAGGGSRYF. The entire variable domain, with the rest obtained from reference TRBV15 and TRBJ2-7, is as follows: DAMVIQNPRYQVTQFGKPVTLSCSQTLNHNVMYWYQQKSSQAPKLLFHYYDKDFNNEADTPDNFQSRRPNTSFCFLDIRSPGLGDTAMYLCATSSIPLAGGGSRYFGPGTRLTVT.

The chain's CDR3 is CASSFYRVYAFF. The CDR3 nucleotides read TGTGCCAGCAGTTTTTACAGGGTTTACGCTTTCTTT. The chain is built from TRBV28 and TRBJ1-1, with D possibly matching TRBD1 (6 bases). This CDR3 comprises 12 residues. Trimming shortened V by 3 bases and J by 11 bases, and 13 bases separated the two germline ends. Germline values: CDR1 MDHEN, CDR2 SYDVKM.

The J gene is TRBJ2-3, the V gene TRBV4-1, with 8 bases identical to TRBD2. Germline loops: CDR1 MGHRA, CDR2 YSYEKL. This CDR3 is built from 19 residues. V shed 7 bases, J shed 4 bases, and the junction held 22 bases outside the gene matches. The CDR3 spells CASTLTPGGSGSSADTQYF. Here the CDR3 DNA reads TGCGCCAGCACCCTTACCCCAGGAGGCAGCGGGAGTTCAGCAGATACGCAGTATTTT.

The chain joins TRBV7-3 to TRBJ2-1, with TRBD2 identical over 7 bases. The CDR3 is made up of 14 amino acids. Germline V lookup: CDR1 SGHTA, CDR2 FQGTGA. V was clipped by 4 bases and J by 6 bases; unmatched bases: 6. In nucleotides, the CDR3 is TGTGCCAGCAGCTCCATAGCGGGCCGCAATGAGCAGTTCTTC. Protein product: CASSSIAGRNEQFF.

CDR3 sequence reads: CAWSEVGAPIYF. DNA for the CDR3: TGTGCCTGGAGTGAAGTTGGGGCCCCCATATATTTT. The chain couples TRBV30 to TRBJ1-3, with a possible D match to TRBD1 (5 bases). Deletions cut 1 base from V and 11 bases from J, with 12 bases between. Per the germline V gene, CDR1 is GTSNPN and CDR2 is SVGIG (reference sequence). CDR3 length: 12 amino acids.

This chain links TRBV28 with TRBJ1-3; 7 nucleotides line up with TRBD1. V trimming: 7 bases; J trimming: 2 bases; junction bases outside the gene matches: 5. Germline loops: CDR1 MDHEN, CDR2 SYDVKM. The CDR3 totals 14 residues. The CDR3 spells CASILRGPGNTIYF. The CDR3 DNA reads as TGTGCCAGCATCCTGAGGGGGCCTGGAAACACCATATATTTT.

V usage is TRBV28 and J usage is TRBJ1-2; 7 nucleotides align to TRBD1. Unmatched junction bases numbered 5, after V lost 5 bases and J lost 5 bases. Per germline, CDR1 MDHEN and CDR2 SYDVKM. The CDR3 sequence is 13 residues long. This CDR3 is CASSVQGRYGYTF. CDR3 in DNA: TGTGCCAGCAGTGTACAGGGGAGGTATGGCTACACCTTC.